This entry concerns a single T cell receptor beta chain. Its antigen is currently unknown. CDR3 length: 15 residues. Trimming took 3 bases from V and 3 from J, leaving 12 bases between them. CDR1 is LNHDA, CDR2 SQIVND, per germline (reference sequence). The sample is drawn from a study of cytomegalovirus exposure and HLA in healthy donors. PCR primers comprised 60 Vbeta and 13 Jbeta primers. Measured with immunoSEQ multiplex PCR; TCRdb has only the in-frame clones, and not every one. The sample includes around 190,000 clones, roughly 80% of them seen just once. Whole-study results and caveats: A missense DCLRE1C variant was associated with V- and J-gene trimming of TCR beta chains in a later analysis, and an independent cohort replicated the association. Based on reports, TCR beta sequences accurately predicted HLA-A and HLA-B alleles for most subjects.

This chain links TRBV19 with TRBJ2-4; TRBD2 is a possible D gene (7 bases). This clonotype originated in a woman in her thirties in good health and CMV-seronegative. The specimen was PBMCs. The CDR3 protein is CASSIGGAGKNIQYF. CDR3 DNA: TGTGCCAGTAGTATTGGGGGGGCGGGCAAAAACATTCAGTACTTC.